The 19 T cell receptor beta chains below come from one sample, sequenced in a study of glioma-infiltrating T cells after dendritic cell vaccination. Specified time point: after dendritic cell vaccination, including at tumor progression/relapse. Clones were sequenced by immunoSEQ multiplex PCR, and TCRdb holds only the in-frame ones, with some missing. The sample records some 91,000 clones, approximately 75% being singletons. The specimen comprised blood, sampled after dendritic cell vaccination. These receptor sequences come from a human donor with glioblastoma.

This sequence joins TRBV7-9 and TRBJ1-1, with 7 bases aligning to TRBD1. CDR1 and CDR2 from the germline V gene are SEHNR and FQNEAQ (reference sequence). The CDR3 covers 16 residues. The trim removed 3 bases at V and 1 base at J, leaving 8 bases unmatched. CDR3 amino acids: CASSFFTGAWNTEAFF. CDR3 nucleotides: TGTGCCAGCAGCTTTTTTACAGGGGCCTGGAACACTGAAGCTTTCTTT.

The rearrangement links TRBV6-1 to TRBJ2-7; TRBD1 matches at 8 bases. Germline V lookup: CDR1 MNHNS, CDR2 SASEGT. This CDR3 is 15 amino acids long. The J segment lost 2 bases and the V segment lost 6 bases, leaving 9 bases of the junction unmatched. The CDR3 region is CASSAGGLGTYEQYV. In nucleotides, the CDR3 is TGTGCCAGCAGCGCAGGGGGCCTGGGCACCTACGAGCAGTACGTC.

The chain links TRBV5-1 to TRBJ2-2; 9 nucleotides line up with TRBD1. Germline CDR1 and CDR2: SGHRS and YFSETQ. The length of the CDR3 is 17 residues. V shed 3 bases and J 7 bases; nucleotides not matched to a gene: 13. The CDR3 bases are TGCGCCAGCAGCTGGGCCACCGGGACAGGGAATGGCGGGGAGCTGTTTTTT. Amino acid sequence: CASSWATGTGNGGELFF.

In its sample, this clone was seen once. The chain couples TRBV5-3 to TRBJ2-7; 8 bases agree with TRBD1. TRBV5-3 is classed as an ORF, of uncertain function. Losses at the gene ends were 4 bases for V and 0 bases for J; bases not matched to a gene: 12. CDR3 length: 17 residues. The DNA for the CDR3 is TGTGCCAGAAGCCCTGACAGGGGACAGAAGAGCTCCTACGAGCAGTACGTC. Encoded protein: CARSPDRGQKSSYEQYV.

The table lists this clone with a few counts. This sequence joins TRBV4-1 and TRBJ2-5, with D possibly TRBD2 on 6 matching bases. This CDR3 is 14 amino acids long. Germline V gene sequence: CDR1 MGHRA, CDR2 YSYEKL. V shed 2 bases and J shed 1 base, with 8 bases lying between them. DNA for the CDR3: TGCGCCAGCAGCCAATTGGGGGGCCAAGAGACCCAGTACTTC. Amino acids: CASSQLGGQETQYF.

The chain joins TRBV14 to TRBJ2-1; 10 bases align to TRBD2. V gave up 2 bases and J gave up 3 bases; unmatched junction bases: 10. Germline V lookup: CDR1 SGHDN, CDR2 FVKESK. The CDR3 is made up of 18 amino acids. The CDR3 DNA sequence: TGTGCCAGCAGCCAAAGAAAAGCGGGAGGGCCTTACTACAATGAGCAGTTCTTC. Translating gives CASSQRKAGGPYYNEQFF.

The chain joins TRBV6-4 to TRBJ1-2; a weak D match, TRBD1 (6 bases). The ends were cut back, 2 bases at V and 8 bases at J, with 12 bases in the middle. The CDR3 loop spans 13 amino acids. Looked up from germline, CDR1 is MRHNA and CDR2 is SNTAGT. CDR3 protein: CASSDLRGSGYTF. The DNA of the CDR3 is TGTGCCAGCAGTGACCTCAGGGGCTCAGGCTACACCTTC.

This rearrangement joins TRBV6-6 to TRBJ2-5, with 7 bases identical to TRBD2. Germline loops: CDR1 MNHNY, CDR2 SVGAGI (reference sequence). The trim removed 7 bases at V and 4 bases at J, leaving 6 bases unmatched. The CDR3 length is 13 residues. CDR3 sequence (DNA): TGTGCCAGCAAGGCCTGGGGGGGAGAGACCCAGTACTTC. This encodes CASKAWGGETQYF.

CDR3 residues: CASSYSAVNYGYTF. The CDR3 nucleotides are TGTGCCAGCAGTTACTCGGCAGTCAACTATGGCTACACCTTC. V and J are TRBV6-6 and TRBJ1-2; D uncertain. The germline CDR1 and CDR2 sequences are MNHNY and SVGAGI (reference sequence). The CDR3 extends over 14 amino acids. V lost 0 bases and J lost 2, with 7 bases in between.

The CDR3, as DNA: TGTGCCAGCAGTGGGACTGAATCGGGGGGCTACACCTTC. Protein sequence: CASSGTESGGYTF. The chain uses TRBV6-1 and TRBJ1-2; D gene ambiguous. The length of the CDR3 is 13 residues. Between the trimmed V and J ends, which lost 4 bases and 8 bases, there was a span of 14 bases. Per germline, CDR1 MNHNS and CDR2 SASEGT.

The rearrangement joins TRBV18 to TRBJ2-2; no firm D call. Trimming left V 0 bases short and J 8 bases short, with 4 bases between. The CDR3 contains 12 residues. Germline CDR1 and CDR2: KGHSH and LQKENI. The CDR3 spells CASSPPGGELFF. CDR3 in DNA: TGTGCCAGCTCACCACCCGGGGGGGAGCTGTTTTTT.

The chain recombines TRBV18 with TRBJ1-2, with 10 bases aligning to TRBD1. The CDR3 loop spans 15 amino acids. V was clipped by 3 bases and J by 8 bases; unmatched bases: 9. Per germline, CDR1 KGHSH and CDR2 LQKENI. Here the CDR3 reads CASSPRTGTGAGYTF. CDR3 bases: TGTGCCAGCTCACCCCGAACCGGGACAGGGGCCGGCTACACCTTC.

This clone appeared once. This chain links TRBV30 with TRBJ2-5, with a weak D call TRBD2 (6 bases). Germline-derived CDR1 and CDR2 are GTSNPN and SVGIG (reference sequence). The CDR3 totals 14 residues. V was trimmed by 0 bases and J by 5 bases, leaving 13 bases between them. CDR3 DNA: TGTGCCTGGAGTGTGGGGGGACTTACGGAGACCCAGTACTTC. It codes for CAWSVGGLTETQYF.

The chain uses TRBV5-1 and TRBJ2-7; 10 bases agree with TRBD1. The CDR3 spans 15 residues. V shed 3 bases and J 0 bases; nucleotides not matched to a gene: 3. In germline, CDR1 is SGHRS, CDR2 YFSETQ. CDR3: CASSSGTGASYEQYF. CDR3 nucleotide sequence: TGCGCCAGCAGCTCCGGGACAGGGGCCTCCTACGAGCAGTACTTC.

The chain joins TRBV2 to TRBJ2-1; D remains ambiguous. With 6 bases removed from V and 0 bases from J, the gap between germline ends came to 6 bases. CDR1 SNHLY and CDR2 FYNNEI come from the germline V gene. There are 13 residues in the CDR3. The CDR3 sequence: CASRQDSYNEQFF. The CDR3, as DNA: TGTGCCAGCAGGCAGGACTCCTACAATGAGCAGTTCTTC.

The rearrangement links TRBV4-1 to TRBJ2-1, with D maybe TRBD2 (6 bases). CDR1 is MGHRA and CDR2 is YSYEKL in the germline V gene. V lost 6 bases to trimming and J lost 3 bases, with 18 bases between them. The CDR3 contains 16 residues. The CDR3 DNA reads TGCGCCAGCAGTCCATGGGGGGACTCCTTCTACAATGAGCAGTTCTTC. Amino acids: CASSPWGDSFYNEQFF.

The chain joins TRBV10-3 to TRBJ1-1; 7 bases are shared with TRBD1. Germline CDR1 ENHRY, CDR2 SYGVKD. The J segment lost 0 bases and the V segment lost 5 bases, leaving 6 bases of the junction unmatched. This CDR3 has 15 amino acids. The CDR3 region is CAISRGGSMNTEAFF. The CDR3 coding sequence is TGTGCCATCAGTCGAGGGGGCTCCATGAACACTGAAGCTTTCTTT.

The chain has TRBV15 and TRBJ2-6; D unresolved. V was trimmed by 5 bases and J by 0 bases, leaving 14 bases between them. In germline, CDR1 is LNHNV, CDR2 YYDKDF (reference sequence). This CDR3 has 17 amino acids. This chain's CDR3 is CATSESSTLSGANVLTF. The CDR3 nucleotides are TGTGCCACCAGCGAATCAAGCACCCTCTCTGGGGCCAACGTCCTGACTTTC.

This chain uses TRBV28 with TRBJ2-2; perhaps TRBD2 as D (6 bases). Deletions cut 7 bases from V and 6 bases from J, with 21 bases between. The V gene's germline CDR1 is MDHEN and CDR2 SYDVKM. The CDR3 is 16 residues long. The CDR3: CASIVGAGPAPGELFF. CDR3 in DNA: TGTGCCAGCATCGTCGGGGCGGGACCCGCCCCCGGGGAGCTGTTTTTT.